Listed below are T cell receptor beta chains from one sample, sequenced in a study of shared clonotypes between healthy human individuals. Sequencing used immunoSEQ multiplex PCR; TCRdb keeps in-frame clones, though not all of them. Of some 2,500,000 clones listed, 93% are singletons. Input material: naive CD4+ T cells from PBMCs. All receptors derive from a man aged 18 to 35 in good health. Some clones in this sample may be carry-over from other donors' samples. Both conserved end residues are part of each CDR3. Fields, in order: V gene, clone size, J gene, CDR3 length, D gene, CDR3 protein, CDR3 DNA. D genes are given only for firm matches. Clone size is not always given. Where it is, it says once, few, many or a class for expanded clones.

>TRBV28|once|TRBJ2-2|10|NA
CASGSGELFF
TGTGCCAGTGGATCTGGGGAGCTGTTTTTT
>TRBV6-1|NA|TRBJ1-5|15|TRBD1
CASSHGQGRNQPQHF
TGTGCCAGCAGTCATGGACAGGGTCGCAATCAGCCCCAGCATTTT
>TRBV4-2|NA|TRBJ2-3|15|TRBD2
CASMLASGSTDTQYF
TGTGCCAGCATGCTAGCTAGCGGAAGCACAGATACGCAGTATTTT
>TRBV6-6|NA|TRBJ2-7|15|NA
CASNFGGSSFVEQYF
TGTGCCAGCAACTTCGGCGGGTCCAGTTTCGTCGAGCAGTACTTC
>TRBV15|once|TRBJ2-4|16|NA
CATSPRTNLAKNIQYF
TGTGCCACCAGCCCCCGGACCAATCTAGCCAAAAACATTCAGTACTTC
>TRBV5-1|NA|TRBJ2-2|15|NA
CASSLNSVNTGELFF
TGCGCCAGCAGCCTCAATAGCGTGAACACCGGGGAGCTGTTTTTT
>TRBV4-2|NA|TRBJ1-1|14|NA
CASSQVLQGFPAFF
TGTGCCAGCAGCCAAGTACTACAGGGTTTTCCAGCTTTCTTT
>TRBV20-1|NA|TRBJ2-3|11|NA
CSARWGDTQYF
TGCAGTGCTAGATGGGGAGATACGCAGTATTTT
>TRBV28|NA|TRBJ2-1|13|NA
CASSPAGYNEQFF
TGTGCCAGCAGCCCCGCAGGCTACAATGAGCAGTTCTTC
>TRBV11-2|NA|TRBJ2-1|17|TRBD2
CASSLALAGGGYNEQFF
TGTGCCAGCAGCTTAGCACTAGCGGGAGGTGGGTACAATGAGCAGTTCTTC
>TRBV21-1|once|TRBJ2-7|18|NA
CASSKVPLLGTFSYEQYF
TGTGCCAGCAGCAAAGTGCCTCTTCTGGGGACCTTCTCCTACGAGCAGTACTTC
>TRBV28|NA|TRBJ2-2|16|TRBD1
CASRHPGQGNTGELFF
TGTGCCAGCAGACATCCGGGACAGGGGAACACCGGGGAGCTGTTTTTT
>TRBV18|NA|TRBJ1-4|14|NA
CASSPRSLREKLFF
TGTGCCAGCTCACCACGCAGCCTAAGGGAAAAACTGTTTTTT
>TRBV29-1|NA|TRBJ1-1|18|TRBD1
CSVKGQDGAGTGRTEAFF
TGCAGCGTTAAGGGACAGGACGGGGCCGGCACAGGCCGGACTGAAGCTTTCTTT
>TRBV5-4|NA|TRBJ2-7|14|NA
CASSFLGGRYEQYF
TGTGCCAGCAGCTTCCTGGGAGGAAGGTACGAGCAGTACTTC
>TRBV5-1|NA|TRBJ2-7|15|NA
CASSGGGGSSYEQYF
TGCGCCAGCAGCGGTGGCGGGGGCAGCTCCTACGAGCAGTACTTC
>TRBV25-1|NA|TRBJ2-1|16|TRBD2
CASSSTSGTFYNEQFF
TGTGCCAGCAGTTCGACTAGCGGTACCTTCTACAATGAGCAGTTCTTC
>TRBV27|NA|TRBJ1-3|17|NA
CASSLLTGHSSGNTIYF
TGTGCCAGCAGTTTGTTGACGGGACACAGCTCTGGAAACACCATATATTTT
>TRBV7-2|NA|TRBJ2-5|13|NA
CASSSSWGETQYF
TGTGCCAGCAGCTCATCTTGGGGGGAGACCCAGTACTTC
>TRBV15|NA|TRBJ2-1|15|NA
CATSRDRVPPDEQFF
TGTGCCACCAGCAGAGATCGGGTACCCCCCGATGAGCAGTTCTTC
>TRBV27|NA|TRBJ2-7|16|TRBD2
CASSFVWLAGPYEQYF
TGTGCCAGCAGTTTCGTCTGGCTAGCGGGGCCCTACGAGCAGTACTTC
>TRBV2|NA|TRBJ1-5|15|NA
CASSEARRDNQPQHF
TGTGCCAGCAGTGAAGCAAGGCGGGACAATCAGCCCCAGCATTTT
>TRBV28|NA|TRBJ2-2|13|NA
CASSLGGTGELFF
TGTGCCAGCAGTTTAGGGGGGACCGGGGAGCTGTTTTTT
>TRBV19|NA|TRBJ1-5|13|NA
CASSMTDNQPQHF
TGTGCCAGTAGTATGACAGACAATCAGCCCCAGCATTTT
>TRBV2|few|TRBJ2-7|11|TRBD2
CASNRGVEQYF
TGTGCCAGCAACCGGGGGGTCGAGCAGTACTTC
>TRBV5-1|NA|TRBJ2-3|13|NA
CASSRSSGDTQYF
TGCGCCAGCAGCCGCTCCTCAGGAGATACGCAGTATTTT
>TRBV11-2|NA|TRBJ2-1|15|NA
CASSLIRQGIGEQFF
TGTGCCAGCAGCTTAATACGGCAGGGGATAGGCGAGCAGTTCTTC
>TRBV2|NA|TRBJ2-1|13|TRBD1
CASSWTGGNEQFF
TGTGCCAGCAGTTGGACAGGGGGCAATGAGCAGTTCTTC
>TRBV6-6|NA|TRBJ1-2|15|NA
CASSYGAGWVYGYTF
TGTGCCAGCAGTTACGGGGCAGGGTGGGTTTATGGCTACACCTTC
>TRBV5-1|NA|TRBJ1-5|16|NA
CASSLVPISGNQPQHF
TGCGCCAGCAGCTTGGTTCCGATCTCTGGGAATCAGCCCCAGCATTTT
>TRBV7-8|NA|TRBJ1-2|11|NA
CASSEGRSYTF
TGTGCCAGCAGCGAAGGTAGGAGCTACACCTTC
>TRBV7-9|NA|TRBJ2-5|13|NA
CASSLEWEETQYF
TGTGCCAGCAGCTTAGAATGGGAAGAGACCCAGTACTTC
>TRBV6-1|NA|TRBJ2-7|15|TRBD2
CASSEVGGSSYEQYF
TGTGCCAGCAGTGAAGTTGGCGGGAGCTCCTACGAGCAGTACTTC
>TRBV5-1|NA|TRBJ2-3|15|TRBD2
CASSLLAGDGDTQYF
TGCGCCAGCAGCTTACTAGCGGGAGATGGAGATACGCAGTATTTT
>TRBV19|NA|TRBJ1-4|17|NA
CASSIRRTVATNEKLFF
TGTGCCAGTAGTATTAGGCGGACAGTTGCAACTAATGAAAAACTGTTTTTT
>TRBV30|once|TRBJ2-4|15|TRBD2
CACTAGVSAKNIQYF
TGTGCCTGCACAGCGGGAGTTTCAGCCAAAAACATTCAGTACTTC
>TRBV25-1|NA|TRBJ2-5|16|NA
CASSPSGKGPRETQYF
TGTGCCAGCAGTCCCTCAGGGAAGGGGCCAAGGGAGACCCAGTACTTC
>TRBV5-1|NA|TRBJ2-5|14|TRBD1
CASSTGQPGETQYF
TGCGCCAGCAGCACGGGACAGCCTGGGGAGACCCAGTACTTC
>TRBV5-1|NA|TRBJ2-3|15|NA
CASSFAGPVGDTQYF
TGCGCCAGCAGCTTCGCGGGTCCCGTGGGGGATACGCAGTATTTT
>TRBV5-1|NA|TRBJ2-5|16|NA
CASSLAPWAGRETQYF
TGCGCCAGCAGCTTGGCCCCTTGGGCAGGGAGAGAGACCCAGTACTTC
>TRBV7-8|NA|TRBJ2-5|14|TRBD1
CASSWTGIGETQYF
TGTGCCAGCAGCTGGACAGGGATTGGAGAGACCCAGTACTTC
>TRBV5-1|NA|TRBJ1-5|14|TRBD1
CASSSGQGNQPQHF
TGCGCCAGCAGCTCTGGACAGGGAAATCAGCCCCAGCATTTT
>TRBV5-4|NA|TRBJ2-7|14|NA
CASSRGLPPYEQYF
TGTGCCAGCAGCCGGGGCCTCCCCCCGTACGAGCAGTACTTC
>TRBV29-1|NA|TRBJ1-1|12|NA
CSVAREGTEAFF
TGCAGCGTTGCCCGGGAGGGCACTGAAGCTTTCTTT
>TRBV5-1|few|TRBJ2-2|16|NA
CASSRNRAENTGELFF
TGCGCCAGCAGCCGTAACAGGGCCGAGAACACCGGGGAGCTGTTTTTT
>TRBV5-1|once|TRBJ2-1|19|TRBD2
CASSKEGGLAGASYNEQFF
TGCGCCAGCAGCAAGGAAGGGGGGCTAGCGGGAGCATCCTACAATGAGCAGTTCTTC
>TRBV11-2|NA|TRBJ2-7|13|NA
CASSPGSSYEQYF
TGTGCCAGCAGCCCCGGGTCCTCCTACGAGCAGTACTTC
>TRBV28|NA|TRBJ2-7|14|TRBD1
CASALPGQGYEQYF
TGTGCCAGCGCATTGCCGGGACAGGGCTACGAGCAGTACTTC
>TRBV5-1|NA|TRBJ1-1|15|TRBD1
CASSFTGTGLTEAFF
TGCGCCAGCAGCTTTACCGGGACAGGGCTCACTGAAGCTTTCTTT
>TRBV7-2|NA|TRBJ2-5|16|NA
CASSLVPSPGGETQYF
TGTGCCAGCAGCTTAGTTCCGTCCCCAGGGGGGGAGACCCAGTACTTC
>TRBV6-6|NA|TRBJ1-5|16|TRBD1
CASSWTGGEGNQPQHF
TGTGCCAGCAGTTGGACAGGGGGAGAGGGCAATCAGCCCCAGCATTTT
>TRBV30|NA|TRBJ2-1|14|NA
CATTGAISYNEQFF
TGTGCAACAACCGGGGCCATATCCTACAATGAGCAGTTCTTC
>TRBV7-2|NA|TRBJ2-7|14|TRBD2
CASRTSGTTYEQYF
TGTGCCAGCAGGACTAGCGGGACTACCTACGAGCAGTACTTC
>TRBV5-4|once|TRBJ2-7|16|TRBD2
CASSLGTSGRSYEQYF
TGTGCCAGCAGCTTGGGGACTAGCGGGCGCTCCTACGAGCAGTACTTC
>TRBV28|NA|TRBJ1-2|14|NA
CASRRYRVGYGYTF
TGTGCCAGCAGGCGGTACAGGGTTGGCTATGGCTACACCTTC